The 17 T cell receptor beta chains given below trace back to one sample, sequenced in a study of cytomegalovirus exposure and HLA in healthy donors. 13 Jbeta primers and 60 Vbeta primers were used for the PCR. TCRdb keeps only in-frame clones here, not all; method: immunoSEQ multiplex PCR. The top ten clones hold over 1.1% of a sample with some 150,000 clones, roughly 80% of them seen once. The sequencing input was PBMCs. The receptors here all came from a male donor in good health and CMV-seronegative.

The rearrangement links TRBV6-6 to TRBJ1-4, with 7 bases that match TRBD1. CDR1 is MNHNY and CDR2 is SVGAGI in the germline V gene (reference sequence). CDR3 length equals 16 residues. The V gene end was trimmed by 5 bases and the J gene end by 2 bases; junction bases not matched to a gene: 8. CDR3 bases: TGTGCCAGCAGTCTGACAGGGAGACTTACTAATGAAAAACTGTTTTTT. This encodes CASSLTGRLTNEKLFF.

The genes are TRBV30 and TRBJ2-1, with 7 bases identical to TRBD1. Germline loops: CDR1 GTSNPN, CDR2 SVGIG (reference sequence). Trimming removed 7 bases from V and 2 bases from J; junction bases left unmatched: 8. The CDR3 length is 14 residues. The CDR3 region is CASTGDRPYNEQFF. In DNA, the CDR3 is TGTGCCTCAACCGGGGACAGACCCTACAATGAGCAGTTCTTC.

The V gene is TRBV5-1, the J gene TRBJ2-5, with D perhaps matching TRBD1 (5 bases). There are 16 residues in the CDR3. CDR1 and CDR2 from the germline V gene are SGHRS and YFSETQ. V was cut by 0 bases and J by 1 base, with 13 bases left in between. The CDR3 DNA reads TGCGCCAGCAGCTTGGGCATCGGCAGGGCCCAAGAGACCCAGTACTTC. It yields the protein CASSLGIGRAQETQYF.

The CDR3 bases are TGTGCCAGCAGCTTTGCGGACCAAGAGACCCAGTACTTC. It yields the protein CASSFADQETQYF. The V gene is TRBV7-2, the J gene TRBJ2-5, with D hard to call. The V and J ends lost 3 bases and 0 bases respectively, with 5 bases between them. Per germline, CDR1 SGHTA and CDR2 FQGNSA. The CDR3 loop spans 13 amino acids. The full variable domain, rest sourced from reference TRBV7-2 and TRBJ2-5, is GAGVSQSPSNKVTEKGKDVELRCDPISGHTALYWYRQSLGQGLEFLIYFQGNSAPDKSGLPSDRFSAERTGGSVSTLTIQRTQQEDSAVYLCASSFADQETQYFGPGTRLLVL.

The chain carries TRBV5-1 and TRBJ1-3; TRBD1 might be the D (6 bases). In germline, CDR1 is SGHRS, CDR2 YFSETQ. Trimming shortened V by 4 bases and J by 0 bases, and 14 bases separated the two germline ends. This CDR3 contains 16 residues. The CDR3 reads CASSPRGGYSGNTIYF. As DNA, the CDR3 is TGCGCCAGCAGCCCGAGGGGGGGATACTCTGGAAACACCATATATTTT. Together with reference TRBV5-1 and TRBJ1-3, the CDR3 gives the full variable domain: KAGVTQTPRYLIKTRGQQVTLSCSPISGHRSVSWYQQTPGQGLQFLFEYFSETQRNKGNFPGRFSGRQFSNSRSEMNVSTLELGDSALYLCASSPRGGYSGNTIYFGEGSWLTVV.

This sequence joins TRBV2 and TRBJ2-3; the match to TRBD1 covers 10 bases. This CDR3 has 15 residues. V lost 4 bases, J lost 2 bases, and 3 bases stayed unmatched. The V gene's germline CDR1 is SNHLY and CDR2 FYNNEI. Written as DNA, the CDR3 is TGTGCCAGCAGTGTGGGACAGGGGAACACAGATACGCAGTATTTT. Amino acids: CASSVGQGNTDTQYF.

The rearrangement links TRBV9 to TRBJ2-3; 8 bases agree with TRBD2. With 1 base clipped from V and 6 bases from J, the junction kept 7 bases outside the gene matches. The CDR3 contains 15 residues. Germline CDR1 and CDR2: SGDLS and YYNGEE. CDR3 coding DNA: TGTGCCAGCAGCGTATCGAGCGGGGGTGGGGATACGCAGTATTTT. Translation: CASSVSSGGGDTQYF.

V and J are TRBV6-1 and TRBJ1-1; D not resolved. V was trimmed by 7 bases and J by 1 base, leaving 10 bases between them. CDR1 and CDR2 from the germline V gene are MNHNS and SASEGT. The CDR3 spans 13 residues. In DNA form, the CDR3 reads TGTGCCAGCACCGAGGGAAGGAACACTGAAGCTTTCTTT. Protein product: CASTEGRNTEAFF.

The DNA for the CDR3 is TGCGCCAGCAGCCAAGATAACGGCTACGAGCAGTACTTC. Protein product: CASSQDNGYEQYF. The rearrangement joins TRBV4-3 to TRBJ2-7; D is unclear. Per germline, CDR1 LGHNA and CDR2 YSLEER. The CDR3 sequence is 13 residues long. Trimming took off 0 bases at V and 3 bases at J, with 6 bases between the two ends.

V gene TRBV7-3 combines with J gene TRBJ2-1, with D uncertain. Trimming took off 1 base at V and 4 bases at J, with 8 bases between the two ends. The CDR3 runs 14 residues. Germline V gene sequence: CDR1 SGHTA, CDR2 FQGTGA. CDR3 coding DNA: TGTGCCAGCAGCTTAAGCGCCCTATACAATGAGCAGTTCTTC. This encodes CASSLSALYNEQFF.

V and J are TRBV28 and TRBJ2-7, with 12 bases identical to TRBD2. The CDR3 runs to 15 residues. J was trimmed by 7 bases and V by 2 bases; bases with no gene match: 6. Germline CDR1 and CDR2: MDHEN and SYDVKM. CDR3 sequence reads: CASSLGTSGRREQYF. CDR3 sequence (DNA): TGTGCCAGCAGTTTAGGTACTAGCGGGAGGAGGGAGCAGTACTTC.

The chain uses TRBV4-2 and TRBJ2-2, with 10 positions matching TRBD1. Germline lookup yields CDR1 LGHNA and CDR2 YNFKEQ. Trimming took 5 bases from V and 5 from J; bases not matched to a gene: 8. The CDR3 is 16 amino acids. The CDR3 sequence is CASSGTGERGTGELFF. CDR3 nucleotide sequence: TGTGCCAGCAGCGGGACAGGGGAGAGGGGTACCGGGGAGCTGTTTTTT.

V usage is TRBV6-1 and J usage is TRBJ1-6; TRBD1 might be the D (6 bases). The CDR3 runs 13 residues. V was pared by 8 bases and J by 6 bases, with 11 bases between. Germline CDR1 reads MNHNS; CDR2 reads SASEGT. CDR3 DNA: TGTGCCAGCGAGACAGGTTCTAATTCACCCCTCCACTTT. Its protein product is CASETGSNSPLHF.

The chain employs TRBV11-2 and TRBJ2-3; 10 positions agree with TRBD1. The V gene end was trimmed by 5 bases and the J gene end by 4 bases; junction bases not matched to a gene: 9. CDR3 size: 16 residues. Germline V gene sequence: CDR1 SGHAT, CDR2 FQNNGV. CDR3 sequence: CASSKRQGAWADTQYF. The CDR3 region has the DNA TGTGCCAGCAGCAAACGACAGGGGGCGTGGGCAGATACGCAGTATTTT.

This sequence joins TRBV19 and TRBJ1-2; D not resolved. Germline CDR1 LNHDA, CDR2 SQIVND (reference sequence). V lost 6 bases and J 8 bases, leaving 10 bases between the germline ends. This CDR3 contains 11 residues. CDR3 coding DNA: TGTGCCAGTAGAACTGGAGAAGGCTACACCTTC. It yields the protein CASRTGEGYTF.

The chain couples TRBV10-2 to TRBJ2-7, with 10 nucleotides matching TRBD2. The CDR3 consists of 17 residues. Per germline, CDR1 WSHSY and CDR2 SAAADI. V was pared by 6 bases and J by 0 bases, with 11 bases of the junction left unmatched. The CDR3 sequence is CASRTIPTSGISYEQYF. CDR3 DNA sequence: TGCGCCAGCAGGACCATCCCTACTAGCGGGATCTCCTACGAGCAGTACTTC.

The genes are TRBV5-1 and TRBJ2-1; a possible D gene is TRBD1 (5 bases). This CDR3 region has 14 residues. The germline V gene has CDR1 SGHRS and CDR2 YFSETQ. The V and J ends lost 0 bases and 8 bases respectively, with 12 bases between them. The CDR3 spells CASSLDLRRDEQFF. The CDR3 bases are TGCGCCAGCAGCTTGGACTTGCGCAGGGATGAGCAGTTCTTC. The full variable domain, completed using reference TRBV5-1 and TRBJ2-1, is KAGVTQTPRYLIKTRGQQVTLSCSPISGHRSVSWYQQTPGQGLQFLFEYFSETQRNKGNFPGRFSGRQFSNSRSEMNVSTLELGDSALYLCASSLDLRRDEQFFGPGTRLTVL.